A selection of T cell receptor beta chains follows, all from one sample in a study of vaccination and CD4 T cells after COVID-19. No antigen is known for these receptors. Via MiXCR, TCRdb re-called the PCR reads, giving one row per CDR3 protein. The sample holds about 12,000 distinct CDR3 sequences; approximately 28% are singletons and the top ten take about a quarter. The sequencing sample was made of cultured CD4+ T cells from blood. The receptor set was obtained from a human donor with COVID-19. Both conserved end residues are part of each CDR3. A D gene is named only where the DNA matches it firmly. The size of a clone is reported for some rows only, either as once, few or many, or as a class for expanded clones.

v_call	d_call	j_call	clone_size	cdr3_nt	cdr3_aa
TRBV12-3/TRBV12-4	TRBD2	TRBJ2-4	.	TGTGCCAGCAGTTTATCTAGCGGGGGGGACCCAGCCAAAAACATTCAGTACTTC	CASSLSSGGDPAKNIQYF
TRBV2	.	TRBJ2-2	few	TGTGCCAGCAGTGAAAGATGGGGGGAGCTGTTTTTT	CASSERWGELFF
TRBV19	.	TRBJ2-2	.	TGTGCCAGTAGTCCCCGCTGGAACACCGGGGAGCTGTTTTTT	CASSPRWNTGELFF
TRBV5-1	TRBD1	TRBJ2-2	.	TGCGCCAGCAGCTGGGGGACAGGGAACACCGGGGAGCTGTTTTTT	CASSWGTGNTGELFF
TRBV6-2/TRBV6-3	.	TRBJ2-3	medium-sized	TGTGCCAGCAGTTACTCGGCGGGGCTCTCAGATACGCAGTATTTT	CASSYSAGLSDTQYF
TRBV6-1	.	TRBJ2-7	few	TGTGCCAGCAGTGGATCTTCCCGCGGCGCCTCCTACGAGCAGTACTTC	CASSGSSRGASYEQYF
TRBV7-2	.	TRBJ1-2	.	TGTGCCAGCAGCTTACATCGGGGGGAGGGGGATGGCTACACCTTC	CASSLHRGEGDGYTF
TRBV5-4	TRBD1	TRBJ2-5	few	TGTGCCAGCAGCTGGACAGGGCCCGGAGAGACCCAGTACTTC	CASSWTGPGETQYF
TRBV12-3/TRBV12-4	.	TRBJ1-4	.	TGTGCCAGCAGTTTCATTAATGAAAAACTGTTTTTT	CASSFINEKLFF
TRBV14	.	TRBJ1-2	.	TGTGCCAGCAGCCAAGCTTTTCCACCTAGGTATAACTATGGCTACACCTTC	CASSQAFPPRYNYGYTF
TRBV19	.	TRBJ2-6	.	TGTGCCAGTAGTATCTCTGGGGCCAACGTCCTGACTTTC	CASSISGANVLTF
TRBV6-2/TRBV6-3	.	TRBJ2-2	.	TGTGCCAGCACCCCGACACAGCGCAGGGAGCTGTTTTTT	CASTPTQRRELFF
TRBV18	.	TRBJ1-2	.	TGTGCCAGCTCACCTGGGGCCACAGGTCCGGGCTACACCTTC	CASSPGATGPGYTF
TRBV6-2/TRBV6-3	TRBD2	TRBJ2-3	.	TGTGCCAGCAGCTTTACTAGCGGGGCCATGACAGATACGCAGTATTTT	CASSFTSGAMTDTQYF
TRBV7-6	.	TRBJ2-7	few	TGTGCCAGCAGCTTAGGCGTGGGGAGCGCCTACGAGCAGTACTTC	CASSLGVGSAYEQYF
TRBV20-1	.	TRBJ2-5	few	TGCAGTGCTAGAGATGTGTTGGGGGGGCGTGAGACCCAGTACTTC	CSARDVLGGRETQYF
TRBV7-2	.	TRBJ2-1	.	TGTGCCAGCAGCCCCTCAGAGACCGTCTCCTACAATGAGCAGTTCTTC	CASSPSETVSYNEQFF
TRBV7-6	TRBD2	TRBJ2-5	.	TGTGCCAGCAGCTTCTCGGCGGGGGGGCTCGGAGAGACCCAGTACTTC	CASSFSAGGLGETQYF
TRBV19	.	TRBJ1-6	few	TGTGCCAGTAGTATAGCCTCGACAGGCTCCTATAATTCACCCCTCCACTTT	CASSIASTGSYNSPLHF
TRBV7-3	.	TRBJ1-1	few	TGTGCCAGCAGCAGTCAAGGGACCACTGAAGCTTTCTTT	CASSSQGTTEAFF
TRBV7-2	.	TRBJ2-7	.	TGTGCCAGCAGCCCCCGGGGCTCCTACGAGCAGTACTTC	CASSPRGSYEQYF
TRBV6-1	TRBD1	TRBJ1-5	few	TGTGCCAGCAGTGCTTCAGGGGGCGCTTATCAGCCCCAGCATTTT	CASSASGGAYQPQHF
TRBV7-7	.	TRBJ2-1	.	TGTGCTAGCAGCGTCCTTGGTACGAATGAGCAGTTCTTC	CASSVLGTNEQFF
TRBV27	TRBD2	TRBJ2-5	few	TGTGCCAGCAGTTTATCAACGCGGGGGGGCCAAGAGACCCAGTACTTC	CASSLSTRGGQETQYF
TRBV29-1	.	TRBJ1-2	.	TGCAGCGTTGCCCCGAAGATGTCCTTC	CSVAPKMSF
TRBV28	.	TRBJ1-2	few	TGTGCCAGCAGTTTATCCGCAGGGATATATGGCTACACCTTC	CASSLSAGIYGYTF
TRBV6-4	.	TRBJ1-1	.	TGTGCCAGCAGTGCTTGGGTTAACACTGAAGCTTTCTTT	CASSAWVNTEAFF
TRBV2	.	TRBJ2-7	.	TGTGCCACCACCCCGGACAACTACGAGCAGTACTTC	CATTPDNYEQYF
TRBV12-3/TRBV12-4	.	TRBJ2-7	.	TGTGCCACCGAACCCGGGGGGCGCGAGCAGTACTTC	CATEPGGREQYF
TRBV28	.	TRBJ1-2	few	TGTGCCAGCAGGCGGACAGATCTCGGCTATGGCTACACCTTC	CASRRTDLGYGYTF
TRBV12-3/TRBV12-4	.	TRBJ2-4	.	TGTGCCAGCACCGTAGCCAAAAACATTCAGTACTTC	CASTVAKNIQYF